The clone carrying this T cell receptor (beta chain) was observed at least ten times. Its matching antigen is unknown. This CDR3 contains 15 residues. The V and J ends lost 5 bases and 7 bases, in that order; junction bases with no gene match: 7. Germline-derived CDR1 and CDR2 are MDHEN and SYDVKM. RNA transcripts were the template for amplifying TCR beta CDR3 regions. The HTBI primer set served for first-round RT-PCR of the TCR CDR3. Each CDR3 protein is one row after TCRdb ran MiXCR on the multiplex PCR reads. Altogether some 150,000 distinct CDR3 sequences are present, roughly 23% being singletons, with the ten largest covering 65% to 80%. Newly diagnosed patients aged 18 to 65 had hyperthyroidism of under 2 months' duration. Exclusion of a patient resulted from uncontrolled infection, other autoimmune disease, pregnancy or lactation. Blood was drawn at first hyperthyroidism diagnosis, before any ophthalmopathy symptoms.

These data originate in a study of T cells in Graves' hyperthyroidism and ophthalmopathy. General study points: Separation of ophthalmopathy from stable hyperthyroidism was achieved by a 13 V-J model.

The sample taken for sequencing was blood. The chain has TRBV28 and TRBJ2-1; 11 positions agree with TRBD2. This receptor was taken from a woman between 45 and 65 years old with Graves' hyperthyroidism that later progressed to Graves' ophthalmopathy. CDR3: CASSRTSGSRNEQFF. The CDR3 DNA sequence: TGTGCCAGCAGTCGAACTAGCGGGAGTAGGAATGAGCAGTTCTTC.